These 13 T cell receptor beta chains were all obtained from the same sample, sequenced in a study of cytomegalovirus exposure and HLA in healthy donors. The PCR was carried out with 60 Vbeta primers and 13 Jbeta primers. Here immunoSEQ multiplex PCR was the method, and the copy in TCRdb shows in-frame clones only, minus some. The data hold about 200,000 clones, with 70% to 85% observed a single time. Sequences were obtained from PBMCs. The receptors derive from a boy aged 2 to 9 in good health and CMV-seronegative.

V usage is TRBV7-2 and J usage is TRBJ2-5; TRBD2 matches 8 bases. Germline V gene lookup returns CDR1 SGHTA and CDR2 FQGNSA. The CDR3 length is 15 residues. Trimming at V came to 7 bases and at J to 2 bases, leaving 9 bases not matched to a gene. The CDR3 protein is CASNPQSGGQETQYF. As DNA, the CDR3 is TGTGCCAGCAACCCCCAATCGGGGGGGCAAGAGACCCAGTACTTC.

The gene calls are TRBV5-8 and TRBJ2-2; weak D call: TRBD2 (6 bases). Germline loops: CDR1 SGHTS, CDR2 YDEGEE. This CDR3 is 13 amino acids long. V shed 7 bases and J shed 4 bases, with 11 bases lying between them. The CDR3 protein is CASPRRGTGELFF. In nucleotides, the CDR3 is TGTGCCAGCCCGAGGAGGGGCACCGGGGAGCTGTTTTTT.

This chain links TRBV7-8 with TRBJ1-1, with 7 bases aligning to TRBD1. CDR3 length: 14 residues. The ends lost 5 bases at V and 4 bases at J; junction bases unmatched: 7. Germline V gene data show CDR1 as SGHVS and CDR2 as FQNEAQ. The CDR3 DNA follows: TGTGCCAGCAGCCAAGACAGGGCAGGCACTGAAGCTTTCTTT. Residues: CASSQDRAGTEAFF.

The genes are TRBV20-1 and TRBJ1-2, with 9 bases matching TRBD1. V gave up 6 bases and J gave up 6 bases; unmatched junction bases: 2. This CDR3 spans 11 amino acids. The germline CDR1 and CDR2 sequences are DFQATT and SNEGSKA (reference sequence). The CDR3 DNA reads as TGCAGTGCCCGGACAGGGGATGGCTACACCTTC. It specifies CSARTGDGYTF.

V usage is TRBV7-3 and J usage is TRBJ2-2; a possible D gene is TRBD1 (6 bases). Germline V gene lookup returns CDR1 SGHTA and CDR2 FQGTGA. The germline V and J ends were trimmed by 5 bases and 5 bases, with 9 bases remaining between them. The CDR3 loop spans 13 amino acids. For the CDR3, the DNA is TGTGCCAGCAGCACCGGACAGACCGGGGAGCTGTTTTTT. Encoded protein: CASSTGQTGELFF. Together with reference TRBV7-3 and TRBJ2-2, the CDR3 gives the full variable domain: GAGVSQTPSNKVTEKGKYVELRCDPISGHTALYWYRQSLGQGPEFLIYFQGTGAADDSGLPNDRFFAVRPEGSVSTLKIQRTERGDSAVYLCASSTGQTGELFFGEGSRLTVL.

The chain uses TRBV7-2 and TRBJ2-5, with a possible D match to TRBD2 (7 bases). V shed 5 bases and J shed 5 bases, with 18 bases lying between them. This CDR3 spans 15 amino acids. Germline V gene data show CDR1 as SGHTA and CDR2 as FQGNSA. The CDR3 loop is CASSLGGVASETQYF. The CDR3 coding sequence is TGTGCCAGCAGCCTAGGGGGGGTGGCCAGTGAGACCCAGTACTTC.

On this clone itself: Other DNA sequences in the sample encode the same CDR3. The J gene is TRBJ2-5, the V gene TRBV5-1, with 8 bases fitting TRBD2. Germline lookup yields CDR1 SGHRS and CDR2 YFSETQ. V gave up 1 base and J gave up 5 bases; unmatched junction bases: 4. This CDR3 comprises 14 residues. The CDR3 reads CASSLSSGGETQYF. The CDR3, as DNA: TGCGCCAGCAGCTTGTCCAGCGGGGGTGAGACCCAGTACTTC.

V is TRBV13 and J is TRBJ2-3; 8 bases fit TRBD2. Germline trimming cut 4 bases from V and 5 bases from J; bases unmatched to any gene: 5. In germline, CDR1 is PRHDT, CDR2 FYEKMQ (reference sequence). The CDR3 contains 14 residues. The CDR3 coding sequence is TGTGCCAGCAGCTCGGGGGGGCGTGGAGATACGCAGTATTTT. The encoded protein is CASSSGGRGDTQYF.

Only one count was recorded for this clone. V usage is TRBV11-2 and J usage is TRBJ2-1, with TRBD2 matching 8 bases. Losses at the gene ends were 1 base for V and 7 bases for J; bases not matched to a gene: 9. The CDR3 is 16 residues long. Germline assignment: CDR1 SGHAT and CDR2 FQNNGV. The CDR3 loop reads CASSLVVRGGPNEQFF. In nucleotides, the CDR3 is TGTGCCAGCAGCTTAGTAGTACGCGGGGGGCCGAATGAGCAGTTCTTC. The complete variable domain, with remaining parts taken from reference TRBV11-2 and TRBJ2-1, reads EAGVAQSPRYKIIEKRQSVAFWCNPISGHATLYWYQQILGQGPKLLIQFQNNGVVDDSQLPKDRFSAERLKGVDSTLKIQPAKLEDSAVYLCASSLVVRGGPNEQFFGPGTRLTVL.

This clone was seen only a few times. The chain joins TRBV28 to TRBJ1-2; D is possibly TRBD1 (6 bases). V was clipped by 6 bases and J by 4 bases, with 15 bases between them. In germline, CDR1 is MDHEN, CDR2 SYDVKM. CDR3 size: 14 residues. CDR3: CASSSTRGPYGYTF. Here the CDR3 DNA reads TGTGCCAGCAGCTCAACCAGGGGCCCCTATGGCTACACCTTC.

V gene TRBV5-6 combines with J gene TRBJ2-1; TRBD2 aligns across 9 bases. The CDR3 runs 18 residues. In germline, CDR1 is SGHDT, CDR2 YYEEEE. Trimming removed 0 bases from V and 10 bases from J; junction bases left unmatched: 17. The CDR3 DNA reads as TGTGCCAGCAGCTTGGTGGGTGAGGCGGGGGGGGCGGTGCAAGAGCAGTTCTTC. This encodes CASSLVGEAGGAVQEQFF.

This sequence joins TRBV7-9 and TRBJ2-3; 10 bases align to TRBD1. Per the germline V gene, CDR1 is SEHNR and CDR2 is FQNEAQ (reference sequence). The V and J ends lost 5 bases and 4 bases, in that order; junction bases with no gene match: 6. The CDR3 extends over 15 amino acids. CDR3 coding DNA: TGTGCCAGCAGCCATGACAGGGGGCGGCCAGATACGCAGTATTTT. This codes for CASSHDRGRPDTQYF.

The V gene is TRBV5-1, the J gene TRBJ1-6; 7 bases agree with TRBD1. The CDR3 extends over 17 amino acids. V lost 4 bases to trimming and J lost 0 bases; unmatched junction nucleotides: 7. Germline V gives CDR1 SGHRS, CDR2 YFSETQ. The CDR3 DNA sequence: TGCGCCAGCAGCACCGCACAGGGGAGCTCCTATAATTCACCCCTCCACTTT. It translates to CASSTAQGSSYNSPLHF. Variable domain in full (rest from reference TRBV5-1 and TRBJ1-6): KAGVTQTPRYLIKTRGQQVTLSCSPISGHRSVSWYQQTPGQGLQFLFEYFSETQRNKGNFPGRFSGRQFSNSRSEMNVSTLELGDSALYLCASSTAQGSSYNSPLHFGNGTRLTVT.